Listed below are T cell receptor beta chains from one sample, sequenced in a study of blood T cell repertoires in COVID-19. Here immunoSEQ multiplex PCR was the method, and the copy in TCRdb shows in-frame clones only, minus some. The data contain 250,000 to 350,000 clones, approximately 90% of them singletons. The sample consisted of PBMCs or T cells enriched from blood (not recorded which). The receptors were gathered from a young woman who had recovered from COVID-19. Each CDR3 is given with its conserved first and last residue. Fields, in order: clone size, V gene, J gene, D gene, CDR3 protein, CDR3 DNA. A D gene is named only where the DNA matches it firmly. Part of the rows lack a size; the others show once, few, many or a class for expanded clones.

abundance: .; v_gene: TRBV7-2; j_gene: TRBJ2-1; d_gene: TRBD2; CDR3aa: CASSSGTSGWRDEQFF; CDR3nt: TGTGCCAGCAGCTCGGGGACTAGCGGGTGGAGGGATGAGCAGTTCTTC
abundance: .; v_gene: TRBV3-1/TRBV3-2; j_gene: TRBJ1-5; d_gene: .; CDR3aa: CASSPAGGVDQPQHF; CDR3nt: TGTGCCAGCAGCCCCGCGGGTGGTGTCGATCAGCCCCAGCATTTT
abundance: .; v_gene: TRBV5-1; j_gene: TRBJ2-5; d_gene: TRBD2; CDR3aa: CASSTGTSGGARETQYF; CDR3nt: TGCGCCAGCAGCACCGGGACTAGCGGGGGGGCCCGGGAGACCCAGTACTTC
abundance: .; v_gene: TRBV9; j_gene: TRBJ2-7; d_gene: TRBD1; CDR3aa: CASSRQGADYEQYF; CDR3nt: TGTGCCAGCAGCAGACAGGGGGCAGACTACGAGCAGTACTTC
abundance: .; v_gene: TRBV19; j_gene: TRBJ2-5; d_gene: TRBD1; CDR3aa: CASSKDRGRETQYF; CDR3nt: TGTGCCAGTAGTAAAGACAGGGGGCGAGAGACCCAGTACTTC
abundance: .; v_gene: TRBV6-1; j_gene: TRBJ2-1; d_gene: TRBD1; CDR3aa: CASSGRTGQHYNEQFF; CDR3nt: TGTGCCAGCAGTGGCCGGACAGGGCAGCACTACAATGAGCAGTTCTTC
abundance: .; v_gene: TRBV2; j_gene: TRBJ1-3; d_gene: .; CDR3aa: CASSGTAISGNTIYF; CDR3nt: TGTGCCAGCAGTGGGACAGCGATCTCTGGAAACACCATATATTTT
abundance: once; v_gene: TRBV25-1; j_gene: TRBJ1-1; d_gene: TRBD1; CDR3aa: CASVPPGGEYTEAFF; CDR3nt: TGTGCCAGCGTACCTCCAGGGGGCGAGTACACTGAAGCTTTCTTT
abundance: .; v_gene: TRBV9; j_gene: TRBJ1-6; d_gene: TRBD1; CDR3aa: CASSPHPTGGVSPLHF; CDR3nt: TGTGCCAGCAGCCCTCACCCGACAGGGGGAGTTTCACCCCTCCACTTT
abundance: .; v_gene: TRBV7-9; j_gene: TRBJ2-3; d_gene: .; CDR3aa: CASSLAGASTDTQYF; CDR3nt: TGTGCCAGCAGCTTAGCGGGGGCCAGCACAGATACGCAGTATTTT
abundance: .; v_gene: TRBV2; j_gene: TRBJ1-5; d_gene: .; CDR3aa: CASNRVNNQPQHF; CDR3nt: TGTGCCAGTAACAGGGTAAACAATCAGCCCCAGCATTTT
abundance: .; v_gene: TRBV29-1; j_gene: TRBJ2-5; d_gene: TRBD1; CDR3aa: CSVFLTGGRETQYF; CDR3nt: TGCAGCGTTTTCTTGACAGGGGGCAGGGAGACCCAGTACTTC
abundance: once; v_gene: TRBV10-3; j_gene: TRBJ1-1; d_gene: TRBD1; CDR3aa: CATGTGEGGTEAFF; CDR3nt: TGTGCCACTGGGACAGGGGAAGGAGGCACTGAAGCTTTCTTT
abundance: .; v_gene: TRBV11-3; j_gene: TRBJ2-5; d_gene: .; CDR3aa: CASSLDGGAAYF; CDR3nt: TGTGCCAGCAGCTTAGATGGGGGGGCCGCCTACTTC
abundance: .; v_gene: TRBV7-3; j_gene: TRBJ2-5; d_gene: .; CDR3aa: CASSLGPGERTAGPETQYF; CDR3nt: TGTGCCAGCAGCTTAGGCCCGGGTGAGCGGACCGCCGGCCCCGAGACCCAGTACTTC
abundance: .; v_gene: TRBV5-1; j_gene: TRBJ2-3; d_gene: TRBD2; CDR3aa: CASSSRGGSTDTQYF; CDR3nt: TGCGCCAGCAGCTCTCGGGGGGGCAGCACAGATACGCAGTATTTT
abundance: .; v_gene: TRBV7-2; j_gene: TRBJ1-3; d_gene: TRBD1; CDR3aa: CASSSDRGSWDTIYF; CDR3nt: TGTGCCAGCAGCTCGGACAGGGGGTCTTGGGACACCATATATTTT
abundance: once; v_gene: TRBV7-3; j_gene: TRBJ2-7; d_gene: TRBD1; CDR3aa: CASSLSSGGNYEQYF; CDR3nt: TGTGCCAGCAGCTTAAGTTCAGGGGGCAACTACGAGCAGTACTTC
abundance: once; v_gene: TRBV11-1; j_gene: TRBJ2-3; d_gene: .; CDR3aa: CASSLRDSPDTQYF; CDR3nt: TGTGCCAGCAGCTTAAGAGACAGCCCAGATACGCAGTATTTT
abundance: .; v_gene: TRBV7-2; j_gene: TRBJ1-1; d_gene: TRBD1; CDR3aa: CASSPDRASLNTEAFF; CDR3nt: TGTGCCAGCAGCCCCGACAGGGCATCTTTGAACACTGAAGCTTTCTTT
abundance: few; v_gene: TRBV19; j_gene: TRBJ1-2; d_gene: .; CDR3aa: CASSIDPGSGYGYTF; CDR3nt: TGTGCCAGTAGTATAGATCCGGGGTCGGGCTATGGCTACACCTTC
abundance: .; v_gene: TRBV7-9; j_gene: TRBJ2-1; d_gene: TRBD1; CDR3aa: CASSNVGTGGANEQFF; CDR3nt: TGTGCCAGCAGCAACGTAGGGACAGGGGGCGCGAATGAGCAGTTCTTC
abundance: once; v_gene: TRBV19; j_gene: TRBJ1-1; d_gene: .; CDR3aa: CASSYRGSNTEAFF; CDR3nt: TGTGCCAGTAGTTATCGGGGATCGAACACTGAAGCTTTCTTT
abundance: .; v_gene: TRBV6-5; j_gene: TRBJ1-2; d_gene: TRBD1; CDR3aa: CASSPQGGDYGYTF; CDR3nt: TGTGCCAGCAGCCCACAGGGGGGGGACTATGGCTACACCTTC
abundance: .; v_gene: TRBV12-3/TRBV12-4; j_gene: TRBJ2-1; d_gene: .; CDR3aa: CASSSGWDEQFF; CDR3nt: TGTGCCAGCAGTTCGGGGTGGGATGAGCAGTTCTTC
abundance: .; v_gene: TRBV11-3; j_gene: TRBJ2-7; d_gene: TRBD1; CDR3aa: CASSVDRVGEQYF; CDR3nt: TGTGCCAGCAGCGTCGACAGGGTGGGAGAGCAGTACTTC
abundance: few; v_gene: TRBV27; j_gene: TRBJ1-2; d_gene: TRBD1; CDR3aa: CASSPDRGQVVGYTF; CDR3nt: TGTGCCAGCAGTCCTGACAGGGGGCAAGTTGTTGGCTACACCTTC
abundance: .; v_gene: TRBV9; j_gene: TRBJ2-7; d_gene: TRBD2; CDR3aa: CASSVGLAETYEQYF; CDR3nt: TGTGCCAGCAGCGTAGGACTAGCGGAGACCTACGAGCAGTACTTC
abundance: few; v_gene: TRBV5-1; j_gene: TRBJ1-1; d_gene: TRBD1; CDR3aa: CASSFGGQGAEAFF; CDR3nt: TGCGCCAGCAGCTTTGGGGGACAGGGGGCTGAGGCTTTCTTT
abundance: .; v_gene: TRBV6-4; j_gene: TRBJ2-6; d_gene: .; CDR3aa: CASSPQAASGANVLTF; CDR3nt: TGTGCCAGCAGCCCCCAGGCCGCCTCTGGGGCCAACGTCCTGACTTTC
abundance: .; v_gene: TRBV2; j_gene: TRBJ1-5; d_gene: .; CDR3aa: CASQTGGGNQPQHF; CDR3nt: TGTGCCTCCCAAACGGGGGGCGGCAATCAGCCCCAGCATTTT
abundance: .; v_gene: TRBV5-1; j_gene: TRBJ2-3; d_gene: TRBD2; CDR3aa: CASSLPKIAGGPTDTQYF; CDR3nt: TGCGCCAGCAGCCTCCCTAAAATAGCGGGGGGACCCACGGATACGCAGTATTTT
abundance: .; v_gene: TRBV10-3; j_gene: TRBJ2-3; d_gene: .; CDR3aa: CAISDVQGPDTQYF; CDR3nt: TGTGCCATCAGTGATGTCCAGGGCCCAGATACGCAGTATTTT